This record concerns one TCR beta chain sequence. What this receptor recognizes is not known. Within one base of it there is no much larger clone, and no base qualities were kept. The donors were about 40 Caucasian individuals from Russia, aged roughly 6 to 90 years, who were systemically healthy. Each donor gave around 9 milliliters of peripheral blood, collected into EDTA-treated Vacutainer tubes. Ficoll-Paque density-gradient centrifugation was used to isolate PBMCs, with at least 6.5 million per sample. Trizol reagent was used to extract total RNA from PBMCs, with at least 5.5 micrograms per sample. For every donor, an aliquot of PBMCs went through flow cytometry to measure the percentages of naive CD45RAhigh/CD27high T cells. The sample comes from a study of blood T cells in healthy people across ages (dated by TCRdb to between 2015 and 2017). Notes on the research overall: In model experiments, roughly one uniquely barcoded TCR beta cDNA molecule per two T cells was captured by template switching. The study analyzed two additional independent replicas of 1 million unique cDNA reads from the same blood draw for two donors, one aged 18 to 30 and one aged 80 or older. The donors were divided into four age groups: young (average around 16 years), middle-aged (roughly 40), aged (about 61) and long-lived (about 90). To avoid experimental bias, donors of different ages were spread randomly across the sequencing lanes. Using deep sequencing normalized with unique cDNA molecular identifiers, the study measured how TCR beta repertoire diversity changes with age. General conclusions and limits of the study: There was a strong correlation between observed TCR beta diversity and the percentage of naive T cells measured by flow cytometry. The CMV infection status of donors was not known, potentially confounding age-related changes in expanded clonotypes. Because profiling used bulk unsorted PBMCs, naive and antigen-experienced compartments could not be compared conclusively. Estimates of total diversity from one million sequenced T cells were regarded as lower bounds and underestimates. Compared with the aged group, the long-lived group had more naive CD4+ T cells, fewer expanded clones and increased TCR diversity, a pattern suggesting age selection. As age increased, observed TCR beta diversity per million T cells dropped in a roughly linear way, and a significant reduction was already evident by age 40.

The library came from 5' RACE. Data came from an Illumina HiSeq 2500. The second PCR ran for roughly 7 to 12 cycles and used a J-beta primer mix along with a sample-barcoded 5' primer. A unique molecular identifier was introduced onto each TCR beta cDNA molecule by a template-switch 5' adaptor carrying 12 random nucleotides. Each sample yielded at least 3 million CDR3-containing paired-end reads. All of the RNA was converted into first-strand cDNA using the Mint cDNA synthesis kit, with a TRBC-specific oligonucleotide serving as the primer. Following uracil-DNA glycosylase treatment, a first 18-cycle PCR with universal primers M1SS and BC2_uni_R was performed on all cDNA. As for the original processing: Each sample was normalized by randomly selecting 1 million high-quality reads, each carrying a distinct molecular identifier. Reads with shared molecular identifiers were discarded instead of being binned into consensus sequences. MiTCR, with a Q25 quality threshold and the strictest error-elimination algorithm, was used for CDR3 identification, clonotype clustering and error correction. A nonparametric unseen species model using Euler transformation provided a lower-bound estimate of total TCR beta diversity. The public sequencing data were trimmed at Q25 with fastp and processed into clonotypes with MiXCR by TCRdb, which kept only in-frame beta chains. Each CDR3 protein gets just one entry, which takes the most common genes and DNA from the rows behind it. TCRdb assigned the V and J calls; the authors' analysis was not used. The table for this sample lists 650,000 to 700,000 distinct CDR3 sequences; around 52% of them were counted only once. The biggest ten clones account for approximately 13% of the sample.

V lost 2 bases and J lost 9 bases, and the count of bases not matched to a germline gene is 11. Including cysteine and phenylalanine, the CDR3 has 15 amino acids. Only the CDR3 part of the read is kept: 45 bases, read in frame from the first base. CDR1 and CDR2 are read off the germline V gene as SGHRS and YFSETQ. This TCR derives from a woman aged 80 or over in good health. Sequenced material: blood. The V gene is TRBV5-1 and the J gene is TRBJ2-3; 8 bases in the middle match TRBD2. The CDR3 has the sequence CASSLEQQKRGTQYF. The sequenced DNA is TGCGCCAGCAGCTTAGAACAACAGAAGCGGGGGACGCAGTATTTT.